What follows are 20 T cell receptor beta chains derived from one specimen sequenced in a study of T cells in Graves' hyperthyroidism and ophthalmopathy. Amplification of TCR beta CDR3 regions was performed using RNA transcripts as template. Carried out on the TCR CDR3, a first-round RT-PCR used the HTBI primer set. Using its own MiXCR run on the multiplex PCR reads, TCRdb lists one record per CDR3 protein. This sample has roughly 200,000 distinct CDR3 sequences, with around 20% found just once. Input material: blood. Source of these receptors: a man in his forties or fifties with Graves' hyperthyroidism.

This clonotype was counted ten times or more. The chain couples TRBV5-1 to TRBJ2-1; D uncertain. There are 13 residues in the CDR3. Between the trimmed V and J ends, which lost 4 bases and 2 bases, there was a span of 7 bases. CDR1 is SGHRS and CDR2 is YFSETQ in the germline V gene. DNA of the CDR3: TGCGCCAGCAGCGAACGAACCTACAATGAGCAGTTCTTC. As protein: CASSERTYNEQFF.

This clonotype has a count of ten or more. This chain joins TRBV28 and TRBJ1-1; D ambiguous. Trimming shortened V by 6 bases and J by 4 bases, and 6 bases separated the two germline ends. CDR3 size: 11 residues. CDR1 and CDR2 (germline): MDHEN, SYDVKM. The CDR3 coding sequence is TGTGCCAGCAGCACTTCCACTGAAGCTTTCTTT. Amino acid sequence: CASSTSTEAFF.

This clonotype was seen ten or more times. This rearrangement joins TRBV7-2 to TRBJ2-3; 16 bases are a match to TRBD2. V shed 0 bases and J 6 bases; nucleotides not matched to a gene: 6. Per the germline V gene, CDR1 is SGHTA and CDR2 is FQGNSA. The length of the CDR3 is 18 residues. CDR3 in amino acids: CASSLAGTSGGVSDTQYF. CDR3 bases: TGTGCCAGCAGCTTAGCTGGGACTAGCGGGGGGGTCTCGGATACGCAGTATTTT.

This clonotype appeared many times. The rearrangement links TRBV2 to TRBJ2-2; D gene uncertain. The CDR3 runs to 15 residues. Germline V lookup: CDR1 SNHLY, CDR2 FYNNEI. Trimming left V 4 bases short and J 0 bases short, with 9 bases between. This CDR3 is CASSAQSTNTGELFF. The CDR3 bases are TGTGCCAGCAGTGCCCAGAGCACGAACACCGGGGAGCTGTTTTTT.

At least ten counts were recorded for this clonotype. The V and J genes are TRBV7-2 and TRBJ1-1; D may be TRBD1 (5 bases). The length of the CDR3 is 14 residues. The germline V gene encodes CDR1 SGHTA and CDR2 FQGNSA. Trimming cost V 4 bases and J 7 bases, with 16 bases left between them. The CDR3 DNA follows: TGTGCCAGCAGCTCCCGTGGGGCTTACTTTGAAGCTTTCTTT. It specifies CASSSRGAYFEAFF.

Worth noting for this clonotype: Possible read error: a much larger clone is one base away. The CDR3 protein is CTSHSPGWEQYF. CDR3 DNA: TGTACCAGCCATTCTCCGGGTTGGGAGCAGTACTTC. The J gene is TRBJ2-7, the V gene TRBV28; the D is unclear. This CDR3 is built from 12 residues. In germline, CDR1 is MDHEN, CDR2 SYDVKM.

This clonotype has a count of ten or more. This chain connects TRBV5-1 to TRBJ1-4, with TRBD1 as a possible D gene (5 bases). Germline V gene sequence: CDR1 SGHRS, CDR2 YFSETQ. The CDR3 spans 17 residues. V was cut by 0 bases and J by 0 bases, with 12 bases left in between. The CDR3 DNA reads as TGCGCCAGCAGCTTGGGTCCAGGAGGGGCAACTAATGAAAAACTGTTTTTT. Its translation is CASSLGPGGATNEKLFF.

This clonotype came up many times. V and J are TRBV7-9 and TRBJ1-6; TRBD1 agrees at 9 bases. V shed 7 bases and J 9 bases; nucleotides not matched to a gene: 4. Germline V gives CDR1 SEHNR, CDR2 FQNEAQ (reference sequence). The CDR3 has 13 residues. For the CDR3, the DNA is TGTGCCAGCACTCGACAGGGGGGTTCACCCCTCCACTTT. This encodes CASTRQGGSPLHF.

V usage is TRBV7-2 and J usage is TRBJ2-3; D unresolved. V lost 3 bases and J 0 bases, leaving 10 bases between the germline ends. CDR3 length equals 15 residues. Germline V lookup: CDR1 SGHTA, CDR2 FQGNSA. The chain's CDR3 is CASSLPLSSTDTQYF. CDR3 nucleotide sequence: TGTGCCAGCAGCTTGCCGTTATCTAGCACAGATACGCAGTATTTT.

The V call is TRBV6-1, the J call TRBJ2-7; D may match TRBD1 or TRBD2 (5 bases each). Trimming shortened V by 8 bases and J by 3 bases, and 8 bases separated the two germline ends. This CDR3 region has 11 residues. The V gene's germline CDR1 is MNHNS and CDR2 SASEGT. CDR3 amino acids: CASRGVYEQYF. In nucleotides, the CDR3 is TGTGCCAGCCGAGGGGTCTACGAGCAGTACTTC.

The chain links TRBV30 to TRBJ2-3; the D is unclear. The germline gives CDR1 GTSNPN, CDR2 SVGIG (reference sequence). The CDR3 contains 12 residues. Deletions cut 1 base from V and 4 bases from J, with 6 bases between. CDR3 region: CAWSDGPDTQYF. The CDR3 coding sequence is TGTGCCTGGAGTGACGGGCCAGATACGCAGTATTTT.

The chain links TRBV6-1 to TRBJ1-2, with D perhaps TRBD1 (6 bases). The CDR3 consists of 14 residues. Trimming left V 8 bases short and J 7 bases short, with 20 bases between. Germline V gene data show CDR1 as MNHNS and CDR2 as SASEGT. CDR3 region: CASRGGQSFTGYTF. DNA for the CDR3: TGTGCCAGCCGCGGAGGACAGTCTTTCACTGGCTACACCTTC.

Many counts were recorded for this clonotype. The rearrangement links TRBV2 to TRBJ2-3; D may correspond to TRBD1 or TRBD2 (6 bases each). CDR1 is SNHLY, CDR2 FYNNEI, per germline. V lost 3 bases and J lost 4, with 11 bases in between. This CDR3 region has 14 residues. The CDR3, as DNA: TGTGCCAGCAGTGAGAGGGGGGCGGCAGATACGCAGTATTTT. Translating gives CASSERGAADTQYF.

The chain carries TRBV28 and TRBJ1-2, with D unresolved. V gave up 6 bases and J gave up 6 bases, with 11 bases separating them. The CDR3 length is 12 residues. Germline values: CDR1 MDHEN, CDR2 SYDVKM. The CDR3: CASRIGWNGYTF. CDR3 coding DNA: TGTGCCAGCAGGATCGGGTGGAATGGCTACACCTTC.

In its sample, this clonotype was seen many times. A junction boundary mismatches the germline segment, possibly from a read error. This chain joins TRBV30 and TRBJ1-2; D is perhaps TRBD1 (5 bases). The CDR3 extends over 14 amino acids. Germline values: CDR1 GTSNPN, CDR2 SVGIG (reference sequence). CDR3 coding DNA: TGTGCCTCGAGTTCCAGGGATGGGTCCTATGGCTACACCTTC. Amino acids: CASSSRDGSYGYTF.

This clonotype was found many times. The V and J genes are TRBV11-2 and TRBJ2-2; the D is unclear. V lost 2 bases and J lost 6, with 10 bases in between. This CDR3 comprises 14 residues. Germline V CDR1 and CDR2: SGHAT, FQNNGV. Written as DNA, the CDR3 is TGTGCCAGCAGCTTACAGGTTTCTGCCGGGGAGCTGTTTTTT. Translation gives CASSLQVSAGELFF.

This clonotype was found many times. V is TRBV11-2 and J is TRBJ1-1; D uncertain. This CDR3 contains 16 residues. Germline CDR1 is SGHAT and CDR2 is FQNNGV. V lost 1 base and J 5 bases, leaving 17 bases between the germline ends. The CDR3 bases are TGTGCCAGCAGCTTAGTGAGTCTGGACCCTCCTACTGAAGCTTTCTTT. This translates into CASSLVSLDPPTEAFF.

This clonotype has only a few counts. The CDR3 region has the DNA TGCGCCAGCAGCCAACTCCCGGGAGGCTATGAGCAGTTCTTC. This translates into CASSQLPGGYEQFF. The chain uses TRBV4-3 and TRBJ2-1, with 7 bases matching TRBD2. This CDR3 has 14 amino acids. Trimming removed 2 bases from V and 8 bases from J; junction bases left unmatched: 6. Germline V gene lookup returns CDR1 LGHNA and CDR2 YSLEER.

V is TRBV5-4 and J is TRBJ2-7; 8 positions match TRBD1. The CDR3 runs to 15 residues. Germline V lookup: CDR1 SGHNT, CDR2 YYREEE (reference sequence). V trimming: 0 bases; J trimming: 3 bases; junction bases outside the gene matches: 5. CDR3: CASSLDPGGHYEQYF. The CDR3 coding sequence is TGTGCCAGCAGCTTGGATCCAGGGGGCCACTACGAGCAGTACTTC.

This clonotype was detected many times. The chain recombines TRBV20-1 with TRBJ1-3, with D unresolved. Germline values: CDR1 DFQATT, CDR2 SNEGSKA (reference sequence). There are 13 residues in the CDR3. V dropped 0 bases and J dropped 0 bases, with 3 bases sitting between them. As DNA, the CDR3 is TGCAGTGCTAGAGAGGGCTCTGGAAACACCATATATTTT. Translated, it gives CSAREGSGNTIYF.